A single T cell receptor beta chain is shown here with its context. Its antigen is still unknown. The junction differs from germline at one of its ends, possibly a read error. The time point label here, explained by the study, means: cycle 1 day 1 (C1D1), immediately before nivolumab initiation. Every trial patient had relapsed following autologous stem cell transplantation, and prior brentuximab vedotin exposure was what differed among cohorts A, B and C. Magnetic negative selection with a Miltenyi CD4+ T cell isolation kit was used to purify CD4+ T cells from thawed PBMCs. The trial cohort was composed of 55 to 65 patients with relapsed/refractory classical Hodgkin lymphoma, for whom complete response, partial response or progressive disease was recorded as best overall response. Single-agent nivolumab was administered to trial patients in the multi-cohort phase II CheckMate 205 trial. An independent review committee assessed best overall response by applying the 2007 International Working Group response criteria. PBMCs from the trial were collected at three points: immediately before nivolumab initiation (C1D1), and during therapy at cycle 2 day 1 and cycle 4 day 1. Peripheral blood was collected in 8 mL Vacutainer Cell Preparation Tubes, from which PBMCs were isolated by centrifugation and then cryopreserved. Purified CD4+ and CD8+ fractions were prepared only for cases where an additional PBMC sample was available. Magnetically labelled cells were depleted on LS columns in a quadroMACS separator, and the flow-through was collected as the purified fraction.

The data derive from a study of PD-1 blockade in classical Hodgkin lymphoma (dated by TCRdb to 2020 to 2021). The study in broad terms: Nivolumab dosing was 3 mg/kg intravenously every 2 weeks, continuing until either disease progression or unacceptable toxicity. A peripheral blood immune signature of response to PD-1 blockade in classical Hodgkin lymphoma was defined using TCR beta sequencing and CyTOF.

Genomic DNA was isolated using the Qiagen DNeasy kit from unsorted PBMCs as well as from negatively selected CD4+ and CD8+ fractions. TCR beta CDR3 regions were amplified by immunoSEQ multiplex PCR using primers annealing to V and J segments. A synthetic immune receptor repertoire was used to minimize amplification bias, and remaining bias was computationally removed after sequencing. The study's own analysis went as follows. Repertoire diversity was quantified as the Shannon entropy index using custom Python scripts. The unsorted, CD4+ and CD8+ repertoires were each analyzed separately, with the exception of combined analyses, where CD4+ and CD8+ sequences were merged in silico. Clonal expansion was defined as a frequency increase of at least 2-fold after treatment compared with C1D1, and clones undetected at baseline were assigned a pseudocount of 0.5. Singleton clones were defined as clones with 0 or 1 copy at C1D1, and non-singleton clones were defined as clones with 2 or more copies. Clones expanded in unsorted samples were labelled as CD4+, CD8+ or unknown by matching protein sequences in sorted samples from the same patient. Wilcoxon tests were applied to paired samples to test diversity changes from C1D1 to C4D1. The table was pulled from immuneACCESS by TCRdb, which kept in-frame rearrangements only. Such tables lose some clones; where checked, under half of the loss comes from unresolved V genes, and the rest has no known cause. That table gives V, J and clone size, and the DNA gave D and trimming. This sample is represented by around 850 clones; roughly 85% of them were singletons. The ten largest clones add up to around 5% of the sample.

Overall study results and their limits: Lower diversity was observed in patients in whom nivolumab was started less than 1 year after ASCT, and these patients were excluded from later analyses so that confounding by immune reconstitution would be avoided. The study was restricted to a single clinical trial cohort, and the causes of repertoire differences, possibly disease activity or prior therapy, were left undefined. Baseline diversity similar to that of newly diagnosed patients was observed in trial patients achieving complete response, whereas significantly lower diversity was observed in partial responders and progressors. Baseline TCR diversity was reported to be lower in newly diagnosed patients than in healthy donors, and even lower in relapsed/refractory patients. A significant rise by C4D1 was seen in CD4+ but not CD8+ TCR diversity (p=0.0027 vs p=0.16), with the rise being most apparent in complete responders (p=0.02).

The germline V gene (reference sequence) specifies SSHAT as CDR1 and FNYEAQ as CDR2. Measured from the cysteine to the phenylalanine, the CDR3 is 15 residues long. Here the CDR3 DNA is all that survives: 45 bases in frame from base 1. This sequence was found in a human donor with classical Hodgkin lymphoma. The source material was CD4+ T cells from blood, sampled at baseline. The chain is assembled from TRBV7-7 and TRBJ2-1; 11 middle bases align to TRBD2. The bases read TGTGCTAGCAGCTTACTAGCGGGAGTCTACAATGAGCAGTTCTTC. This codes for CASSLLAGVYNEQFF.